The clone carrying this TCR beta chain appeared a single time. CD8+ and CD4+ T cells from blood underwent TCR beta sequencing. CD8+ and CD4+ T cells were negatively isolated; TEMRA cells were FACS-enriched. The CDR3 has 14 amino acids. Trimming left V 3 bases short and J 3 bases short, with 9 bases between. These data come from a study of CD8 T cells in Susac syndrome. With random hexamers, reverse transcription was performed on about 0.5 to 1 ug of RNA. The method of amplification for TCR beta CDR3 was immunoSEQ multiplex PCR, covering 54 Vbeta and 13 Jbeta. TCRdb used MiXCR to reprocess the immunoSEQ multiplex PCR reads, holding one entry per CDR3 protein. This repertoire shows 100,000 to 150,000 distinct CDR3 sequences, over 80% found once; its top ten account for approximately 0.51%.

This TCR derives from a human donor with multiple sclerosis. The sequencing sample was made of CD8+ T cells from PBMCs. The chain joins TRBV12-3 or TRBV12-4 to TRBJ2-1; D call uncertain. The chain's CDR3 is CASSFLSDYNEQFF. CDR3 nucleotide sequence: TGTGCCAGCAGTTTTTTATCGGACTACAATGAGCAGTTCTTC.